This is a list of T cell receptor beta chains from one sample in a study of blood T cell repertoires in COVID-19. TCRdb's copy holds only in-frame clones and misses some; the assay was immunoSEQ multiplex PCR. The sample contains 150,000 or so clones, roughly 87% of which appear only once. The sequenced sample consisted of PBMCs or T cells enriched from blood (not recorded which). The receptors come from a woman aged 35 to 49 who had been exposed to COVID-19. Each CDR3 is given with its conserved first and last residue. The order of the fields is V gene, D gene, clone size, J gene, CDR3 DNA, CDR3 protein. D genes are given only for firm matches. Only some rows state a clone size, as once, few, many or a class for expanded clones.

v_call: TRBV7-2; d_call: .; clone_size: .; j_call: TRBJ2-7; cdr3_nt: TGTGCCAGCAGCTTAGTGTCCCTAGCACCCGAGCAGTACTTC; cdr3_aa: CASSLVSLAPEQYF
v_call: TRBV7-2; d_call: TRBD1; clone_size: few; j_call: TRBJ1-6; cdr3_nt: TGTGCCAGCAGCCGGGACAGCTCCTATAATTCACCCCTCCACTTT; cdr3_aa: CASSRDSSYNSPLHF
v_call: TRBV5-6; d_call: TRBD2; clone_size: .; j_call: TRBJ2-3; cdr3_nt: TGTGCCAGCAGTCATTCAGGGACTAGCTTCACAGATACGCAGTATTTT; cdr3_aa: CASSHSGTSFTDTQYF
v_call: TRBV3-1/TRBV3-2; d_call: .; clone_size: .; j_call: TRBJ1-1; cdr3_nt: TGTGCCAGCAGCCAAGATCAGTACAAGGGGGGGGCGAACACTGAAGCTTTCTTT; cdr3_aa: CASSQDQYKGGANTEAFF
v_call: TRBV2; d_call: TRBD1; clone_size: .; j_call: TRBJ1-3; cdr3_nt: TGTGCCAGCAGTGCGGGACAGGGGAATGGAAACACCATATATTTT; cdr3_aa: CASSAGQGNGNTIYF
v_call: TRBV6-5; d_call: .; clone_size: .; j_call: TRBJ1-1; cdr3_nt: TGTGCCAGCTCCCGGGACATCACGAACACTGAAGCTTTCTTT; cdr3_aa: CASSRDITNTEAFF
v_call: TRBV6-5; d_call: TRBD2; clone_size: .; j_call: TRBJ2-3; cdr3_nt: TGTGCCAGCAGTTCGAGTAAAAGCGGGACCGGGGATACGCAGTATTTT; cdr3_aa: CASSSSKSGTGDTQYF
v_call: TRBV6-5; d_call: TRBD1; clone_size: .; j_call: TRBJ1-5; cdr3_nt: TGTGCCAGCAGTCAGAACGACAGGGTGGATCAGCCCCAGCATTTT; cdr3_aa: CASSQNDRVDQPQHF
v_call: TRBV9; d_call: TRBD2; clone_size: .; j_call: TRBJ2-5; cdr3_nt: TGTGCCAGCAGCGGTCGGGGGGTCCGTCAAGAGACCCAGTACTTC; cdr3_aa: CASSGRGVRQETQYF
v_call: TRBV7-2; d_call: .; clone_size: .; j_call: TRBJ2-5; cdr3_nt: TGTGCCAGCAGCTTAGTTTCTCAGGATAGTTCGGGGGAGACCCAGTACTTC; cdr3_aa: CASSLVSQDSSGETQYF
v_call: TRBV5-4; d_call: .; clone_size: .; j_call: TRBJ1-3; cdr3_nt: TGTGCCAGCAGTCCCGCTGGGGGGACGTATTCTGGAAACACCATATATTTT; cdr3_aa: CASSPAGGTYSGNTIYF
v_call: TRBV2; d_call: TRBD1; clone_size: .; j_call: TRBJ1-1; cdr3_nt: TGTGCCAGCATTAAGAGGACAGGGGGCATGAGGAACACTGAAGCTTTCTTT; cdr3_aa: CASIKRTGGMRNTEAFF
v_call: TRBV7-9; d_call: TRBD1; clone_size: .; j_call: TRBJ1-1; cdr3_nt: TGTGCCAGCAGCGTAACAGGGGATCGGATGAACACTGAAGCTTTCTTT; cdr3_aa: CASSVTGDRMNTEAFF
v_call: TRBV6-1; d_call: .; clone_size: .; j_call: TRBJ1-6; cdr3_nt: TGTGCCAGCAGTGAATCTAGGGGATCTAATTCACCCCTCCACTTT; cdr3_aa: CASSESRGSNSPLHF
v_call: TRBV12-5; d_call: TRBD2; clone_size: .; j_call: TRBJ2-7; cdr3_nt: TGTGCTAGTGGCCGGACTAGCGGCGAGCAGTACTTC; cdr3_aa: CASGRTSGEQYF
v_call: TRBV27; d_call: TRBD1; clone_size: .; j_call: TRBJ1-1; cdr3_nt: TGTGCCAGCAGGAGGACAGGAAGCGGCACTGAAGCTTTCTTT; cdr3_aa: CASRRTGSGTEAFF
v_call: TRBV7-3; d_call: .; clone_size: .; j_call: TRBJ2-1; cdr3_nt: TGTGCCAGCAGCCCCCTTTCGGGCTACAATGAGCAGTTCTTC; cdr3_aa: CASSPLSGYNEQFF
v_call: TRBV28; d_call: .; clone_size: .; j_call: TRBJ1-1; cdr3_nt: TGTGCCAGCACTAGGGGGGGATATGAGTCTTCTTTCTTT; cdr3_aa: CASTRGGYESSFF
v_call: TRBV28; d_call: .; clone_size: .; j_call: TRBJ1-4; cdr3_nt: TGTGCCAGCAGTCAAAACAGGGATCTCGTAAAACTGTTTTTT; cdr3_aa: CASSQNRDLVKLFF
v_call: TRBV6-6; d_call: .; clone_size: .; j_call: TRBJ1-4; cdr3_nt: TGTGCCAGCTGGAGTGAAAAACTGTTTTTT; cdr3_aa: CASWSEKLFF
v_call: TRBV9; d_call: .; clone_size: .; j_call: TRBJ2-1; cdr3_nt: TGTGCCAGCAGCCTAATGGGGGCTGAGCAGTTCTTC; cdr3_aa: CASSLMGAEQFF
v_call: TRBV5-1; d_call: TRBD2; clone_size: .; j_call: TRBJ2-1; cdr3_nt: TGCGCCAGCAGCTTCGGATTCGGTTCCAGCGGGAGGCCGACCGATGAGCAGTTCTTC; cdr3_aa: CASSFGFGSSGRPTDEQFF
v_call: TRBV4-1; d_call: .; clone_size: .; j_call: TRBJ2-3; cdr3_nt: TGCGCCAGCAGCCAACCTAGAGCCCTGGGCACAGATACGCAGTATTTT; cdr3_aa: CASSQPRALGTDTQYF
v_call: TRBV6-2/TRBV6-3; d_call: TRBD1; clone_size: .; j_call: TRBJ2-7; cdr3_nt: TGTGCCAGCAGTTACTTCGGACAGGGTGGGGGCTCCTACGAGCAGTACTTC; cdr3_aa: CASSYFGQGGGSYEQYF
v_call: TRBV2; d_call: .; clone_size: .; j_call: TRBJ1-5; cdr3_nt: TGTGCCAGCAAGCAGGGATATAGCAATCAGCCCCAGCATTTT; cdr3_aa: CASKQGYSNQPQHF
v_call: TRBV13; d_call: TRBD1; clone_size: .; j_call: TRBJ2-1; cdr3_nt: TGTGCCAGCAGCTTAGCCGGGACAGGGTACAATGAGCAGTTCTTC; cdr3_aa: CASSLAGTGYNEQFF
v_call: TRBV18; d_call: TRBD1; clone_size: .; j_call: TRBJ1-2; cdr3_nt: TGTGCCAGCTCACCACAGGGGGCCGTCTACGGCTACACCTTC; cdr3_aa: CASSPQGAVYGYTF
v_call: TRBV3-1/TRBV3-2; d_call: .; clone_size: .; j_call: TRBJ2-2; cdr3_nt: TGTGCCAGCAGCCAAGGGTATAGGAACACCGGGGAGCTGTTTTTT; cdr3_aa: CASSQGYRNTGELFF
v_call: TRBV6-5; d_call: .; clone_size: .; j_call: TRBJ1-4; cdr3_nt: TGTGCCAGCAGTTACTCGAGGTGGGGAGATGAAAAACTGTTTTTT; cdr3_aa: CASSYSRWGDEKLFF
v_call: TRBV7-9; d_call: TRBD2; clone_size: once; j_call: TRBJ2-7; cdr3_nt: TGTGCCAGCAGCTCCCAGCGGGAGCGGGGTTACGAGCAGTACTTC; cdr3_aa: CASSSQRERGYEQYF
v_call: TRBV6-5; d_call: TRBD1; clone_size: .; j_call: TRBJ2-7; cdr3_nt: TGTGCCAGCGGGGACAGGGCGAAATCCTACGAGCAGTACTTC; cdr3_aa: CASGDRAKSYEQYF
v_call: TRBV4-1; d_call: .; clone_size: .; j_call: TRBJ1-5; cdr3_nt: TGCGCCAGCAGCCAACCCGGGACATTTAGCAATCAGCCCCAGCATTTT; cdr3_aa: CASSQPGTFSNQPQHF
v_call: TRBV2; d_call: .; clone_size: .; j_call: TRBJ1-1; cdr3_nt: TGTGCCAGCAGCGCCGACGGGACACACACTGAAGCTTTCTTT; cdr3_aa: CASSADGTHTEAFF
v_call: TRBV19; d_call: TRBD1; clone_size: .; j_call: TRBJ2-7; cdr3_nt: TGTGCCAGTAGTCCTGGGACAGGGACCTACGAGCAGTACTTC; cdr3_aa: CASSPGTGTYEQYF
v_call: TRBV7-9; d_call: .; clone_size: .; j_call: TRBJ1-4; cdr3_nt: TGTGCCAGCAGCTTACTTGGGGGGTTCAGTCGTGAAAAACTGTTTTTT; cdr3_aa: CASSLLGGFSREKLFF
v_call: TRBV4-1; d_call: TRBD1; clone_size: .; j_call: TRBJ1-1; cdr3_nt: TGCGCCAGCAGCCACCCGGACAGGGGTGAAGCTTTCTTT; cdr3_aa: CASSHPDRGEAFF
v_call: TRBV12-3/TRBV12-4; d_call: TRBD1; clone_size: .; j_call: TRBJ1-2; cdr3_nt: TGTGCCAGCAGTCCGGACAGGGCGGGTGGCTACACCTTC; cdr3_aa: CASSPDRAGGYTF
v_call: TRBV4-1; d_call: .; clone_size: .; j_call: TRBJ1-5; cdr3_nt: TGCGCCAGCAGCCAGAGGGTTGGGAGCAATCAGCCCCAGCATTTT; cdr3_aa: CASSQRVGSNQPQHF
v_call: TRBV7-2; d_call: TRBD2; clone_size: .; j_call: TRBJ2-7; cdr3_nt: TGTGCCAGCAGCCCCTCCGGACTAGCGGGAGGGCTCGAGCAGTACTTC; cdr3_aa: CASSPSGLAGGLEQYF
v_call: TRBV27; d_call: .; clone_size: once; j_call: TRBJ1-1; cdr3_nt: TGTGCCAGCACCCCTTATCGGCCGGGGAACACTGAAGCTTTCTTT; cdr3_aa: CASTPYRPGNTEAFF
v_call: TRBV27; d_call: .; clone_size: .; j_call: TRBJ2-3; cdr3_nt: TGTGCCAGCTCCCCCCTTCGGGACAAAGGCACAGATACGCAGTATTTT; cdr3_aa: CASSPLRDKGTDTQYF
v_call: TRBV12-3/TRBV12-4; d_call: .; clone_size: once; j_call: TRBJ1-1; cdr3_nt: TGTGCCAGCAGTCAGAACACTGAAGCTTTCTTT; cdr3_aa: CASSQNTEAFF
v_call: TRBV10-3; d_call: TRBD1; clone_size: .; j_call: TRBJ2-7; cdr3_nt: TGTGCCATCAGTAGACAGGGGGCGGGCGAGCAGTACTTC; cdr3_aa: CAISRQGAGEQYF
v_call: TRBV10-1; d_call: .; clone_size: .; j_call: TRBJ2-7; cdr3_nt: TGCGCCAGCAGCGACAATCAATACGAGCAGTACTTC; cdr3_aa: CASSDNQYEQYF
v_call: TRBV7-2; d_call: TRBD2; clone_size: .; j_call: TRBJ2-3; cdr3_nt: TGTGCCAGCAGTCAGACTAGCGGGGTGAGGGGTGTAACAGATACGCAGTATTTT; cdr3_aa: CASSQTSGVRGVTDTQYF
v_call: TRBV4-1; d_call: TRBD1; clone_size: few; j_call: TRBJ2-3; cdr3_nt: TGCGCCAGCAGCCAAGATATCTGGGCGCGACAGGGCGGCGCAGATACGCAGTATTTT; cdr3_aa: CASSQDIWARQGGADTQYF
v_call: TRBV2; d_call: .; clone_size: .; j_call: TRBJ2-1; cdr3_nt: TGTGCCAGCTGTTTGCAGGGAAGCTACAATGAGCAGTTCTTC; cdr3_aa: CASCLQGSYNEQFF
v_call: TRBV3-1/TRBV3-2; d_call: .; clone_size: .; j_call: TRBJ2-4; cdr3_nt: TGTGCCAGCAGCCAAGACAGGGGTTTAGCCAAAAACATTCAGTACTTC; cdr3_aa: CASSQDRGLAKNIQYF